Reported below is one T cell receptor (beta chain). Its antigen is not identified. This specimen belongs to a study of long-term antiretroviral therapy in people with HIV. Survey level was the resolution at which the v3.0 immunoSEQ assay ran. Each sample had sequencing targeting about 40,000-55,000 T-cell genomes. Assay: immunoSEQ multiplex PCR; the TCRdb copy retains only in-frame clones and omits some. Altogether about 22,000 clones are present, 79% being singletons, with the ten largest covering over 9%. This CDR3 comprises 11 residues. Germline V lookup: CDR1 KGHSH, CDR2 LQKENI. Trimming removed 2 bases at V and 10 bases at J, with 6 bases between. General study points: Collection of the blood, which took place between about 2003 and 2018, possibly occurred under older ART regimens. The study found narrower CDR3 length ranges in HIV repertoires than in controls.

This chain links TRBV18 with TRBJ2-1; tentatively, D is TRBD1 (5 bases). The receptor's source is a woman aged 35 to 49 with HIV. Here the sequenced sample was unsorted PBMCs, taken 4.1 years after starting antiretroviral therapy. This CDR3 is CASSPWTEQFF. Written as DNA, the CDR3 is TGTGCCAGCTCACCATGGACAGAGCAGTTCTTC.